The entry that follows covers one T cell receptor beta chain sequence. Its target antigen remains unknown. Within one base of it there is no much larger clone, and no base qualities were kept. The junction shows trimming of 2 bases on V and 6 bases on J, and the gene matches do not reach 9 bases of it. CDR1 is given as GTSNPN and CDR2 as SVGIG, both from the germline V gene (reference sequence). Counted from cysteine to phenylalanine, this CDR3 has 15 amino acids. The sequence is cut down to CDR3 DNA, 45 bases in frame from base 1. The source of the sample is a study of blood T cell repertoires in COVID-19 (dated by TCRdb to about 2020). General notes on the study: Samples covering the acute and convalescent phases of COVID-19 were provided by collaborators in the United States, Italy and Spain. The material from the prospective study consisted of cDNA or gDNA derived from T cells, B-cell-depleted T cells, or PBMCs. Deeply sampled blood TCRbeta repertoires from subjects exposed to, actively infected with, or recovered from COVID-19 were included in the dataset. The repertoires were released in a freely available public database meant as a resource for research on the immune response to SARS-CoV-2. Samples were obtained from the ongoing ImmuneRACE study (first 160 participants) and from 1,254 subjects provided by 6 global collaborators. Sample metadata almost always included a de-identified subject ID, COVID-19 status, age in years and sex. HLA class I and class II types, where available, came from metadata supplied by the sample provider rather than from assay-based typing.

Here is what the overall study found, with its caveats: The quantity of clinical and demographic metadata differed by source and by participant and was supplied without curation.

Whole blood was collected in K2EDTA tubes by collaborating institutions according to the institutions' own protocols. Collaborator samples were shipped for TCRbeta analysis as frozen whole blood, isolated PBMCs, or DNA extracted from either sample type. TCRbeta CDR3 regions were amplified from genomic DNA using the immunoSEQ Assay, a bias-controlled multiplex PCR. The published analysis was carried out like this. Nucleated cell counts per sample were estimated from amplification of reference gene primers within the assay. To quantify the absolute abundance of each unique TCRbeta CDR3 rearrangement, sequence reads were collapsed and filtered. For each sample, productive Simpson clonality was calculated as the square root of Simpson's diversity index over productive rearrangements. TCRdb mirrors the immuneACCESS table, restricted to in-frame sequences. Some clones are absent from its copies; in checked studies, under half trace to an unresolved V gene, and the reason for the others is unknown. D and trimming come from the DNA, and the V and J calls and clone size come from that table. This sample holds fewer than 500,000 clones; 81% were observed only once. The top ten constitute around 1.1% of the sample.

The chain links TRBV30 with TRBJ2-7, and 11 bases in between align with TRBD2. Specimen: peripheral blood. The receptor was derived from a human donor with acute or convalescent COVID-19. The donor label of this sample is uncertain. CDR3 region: CAWSPHSGGASEQYF. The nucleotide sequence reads TGTGCCTGGAGTCCTCATAGCGGGGGGGCCAGCGAGCAGTACTTC.